This T cell receptor beta chain was recovered during a study of cytomegalovirus exposure and HLA in healthy donors. Both 60 Vbeta primers and 13 Jbeta primers went into the PCR. The repertoire was sequenced with immunoSEQ multiplex PCR; TCRdb's copy has only in-frame clones and lacks some. The top ten hold under 2.5% of the sample, which has fewer than 200,000 clones, around 80% seen once. CDR3 size: 20 residues. CDR1 is MNHNS, CDR2 SASEGT, per germline. Germline trimming cut 1 base from V and 8 bases from J; bases unmatched to any gene: 23. Specimen: PBMCs. This rearrangement joins TRBV6-1 to TRBJ2-3; 8 nucleotides match TRBD2. The source of this sequence is a young woman in good health and CMV-seronegative. CDR3 protein: CASSEVSGRDTSGRRLTQYF. In DNA, the CDR3 is TGTGCCAGCAGTGAAGTGTCGGGGAGGGATACTAGCGGTAGGAGACTTACGCAGTATTTT.